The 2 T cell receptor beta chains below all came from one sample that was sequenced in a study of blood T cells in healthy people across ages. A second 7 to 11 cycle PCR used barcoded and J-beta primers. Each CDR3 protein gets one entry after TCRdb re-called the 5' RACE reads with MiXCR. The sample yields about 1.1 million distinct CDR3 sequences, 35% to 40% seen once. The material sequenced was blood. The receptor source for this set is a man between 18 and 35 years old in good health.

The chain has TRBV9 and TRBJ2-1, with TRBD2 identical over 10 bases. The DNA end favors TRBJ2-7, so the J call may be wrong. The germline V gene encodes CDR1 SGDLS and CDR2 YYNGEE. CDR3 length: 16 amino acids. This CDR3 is CASSLAGGSPYNEQYF. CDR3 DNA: TGTGCCAGCAGCTTAGCGGGGGGCAGTCCCTACAATGAGCAGTACTTC.

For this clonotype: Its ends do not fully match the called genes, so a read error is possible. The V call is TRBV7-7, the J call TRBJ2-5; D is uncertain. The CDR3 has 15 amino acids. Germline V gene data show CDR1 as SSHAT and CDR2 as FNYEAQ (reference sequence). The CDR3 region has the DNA TGTGCTAGCAGCCGGTTGGCCCCCTTCGGCAATGAGCAGTACTTC. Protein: CASSRLAPFGNEQYF. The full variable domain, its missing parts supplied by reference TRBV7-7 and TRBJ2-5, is GAGVSQSPRYKVTKRGQDVTLRCDPISSHATLYWYQQALGQGPEFLTYFNYEAQPDKSGLPSDRFSAERPEGSISTLTIQRTEQRDSAMYRCASSRLAPFGNEQYFGPGTRLLVL.